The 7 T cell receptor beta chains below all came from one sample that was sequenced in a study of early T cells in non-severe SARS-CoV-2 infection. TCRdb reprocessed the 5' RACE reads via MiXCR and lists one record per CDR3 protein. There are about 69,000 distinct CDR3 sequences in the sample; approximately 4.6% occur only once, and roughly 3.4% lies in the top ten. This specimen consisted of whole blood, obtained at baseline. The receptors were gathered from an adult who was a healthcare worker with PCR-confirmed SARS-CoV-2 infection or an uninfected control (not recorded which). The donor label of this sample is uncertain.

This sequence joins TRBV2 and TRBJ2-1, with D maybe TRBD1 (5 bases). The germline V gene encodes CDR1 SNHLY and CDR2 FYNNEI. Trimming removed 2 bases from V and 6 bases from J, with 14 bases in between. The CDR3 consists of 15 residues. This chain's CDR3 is CASSESLRVGNEQFF. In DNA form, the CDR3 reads TGTGCCAGCAGTGAATCGCTCAGGGTGGGCAATGAGCAGTTCTTC.

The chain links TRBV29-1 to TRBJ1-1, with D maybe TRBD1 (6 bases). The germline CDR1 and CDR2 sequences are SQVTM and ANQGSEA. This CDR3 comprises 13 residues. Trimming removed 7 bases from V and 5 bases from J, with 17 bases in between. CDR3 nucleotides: TGCAGCGGTTTCCAGGGGTCTGGAACTGAAGCTTTCTTT. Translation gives CSGFQGSGTEAFF.

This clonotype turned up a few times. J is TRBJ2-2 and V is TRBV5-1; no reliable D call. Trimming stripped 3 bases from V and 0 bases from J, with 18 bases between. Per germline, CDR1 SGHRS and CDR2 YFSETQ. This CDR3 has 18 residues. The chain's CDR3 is CASSSTRQARTNTGELFF. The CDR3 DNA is TGCGCCAGCAGCTCAACCAGACAAGCCAGGACGAACACCGGGGAGCTGTTTTTT.

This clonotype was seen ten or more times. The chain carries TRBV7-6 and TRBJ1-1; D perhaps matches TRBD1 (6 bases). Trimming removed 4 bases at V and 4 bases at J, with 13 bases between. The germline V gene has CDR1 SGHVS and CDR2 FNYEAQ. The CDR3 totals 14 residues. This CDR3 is CASSSGQRFTEAFF. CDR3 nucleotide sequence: TGTGCCAGCAGCTCTGGACAGAGATTCACTGAAGCTTTCTTT.

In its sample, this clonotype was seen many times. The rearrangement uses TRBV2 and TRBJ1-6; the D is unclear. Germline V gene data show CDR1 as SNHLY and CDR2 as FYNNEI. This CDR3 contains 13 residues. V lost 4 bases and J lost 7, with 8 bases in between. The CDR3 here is CASSGQRNSPLHF. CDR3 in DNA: TGTGCCAGCAGTGGTCAGCGAAATTCACCCCTCCACTTT. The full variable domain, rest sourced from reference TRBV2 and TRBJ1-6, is EPEVTQTPSHQVTQMGQEVILRCVPISNHLYFYWYRQILGQKVEFLVSFYNNEISEKSEIFDDQFSVERPDGSNFTLKIRSTKLEDSAMYFCASSGQRNSPLHFGNGTRLTVT.

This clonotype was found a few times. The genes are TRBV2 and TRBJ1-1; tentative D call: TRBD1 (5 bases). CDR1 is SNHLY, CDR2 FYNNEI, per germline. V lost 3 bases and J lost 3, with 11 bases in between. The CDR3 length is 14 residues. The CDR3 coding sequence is TGTGCCAGCAGTGAGCCGAGCAGGGACACTGAAGCTTTCTTT. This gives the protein CASSEPSRDTEAFF.

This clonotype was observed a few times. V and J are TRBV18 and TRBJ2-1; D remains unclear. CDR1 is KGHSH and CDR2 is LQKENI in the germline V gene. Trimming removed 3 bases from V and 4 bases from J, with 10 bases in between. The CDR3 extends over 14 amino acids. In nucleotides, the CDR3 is TGTGCCAGCTCACCGAGCATTTCTTACAATGAGCAGTTCTTC. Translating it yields CASSPSISYNEQFF.